The 14 T cell receptor beta chains below were found in one sample sequenced in a study of CD8 T cells in Susac syndrome. An input of about 0.5 to 1 ug of RNA was subjected to reverse transcription using random hexamers. TCRdb used MiXCR to reprocess the immunoSEQ multiplex PCR reads, holding one entry per CDR3 protein. This sample has more than 70,000 distinct CDR3 sequences, with about 93% found just once. Sequenced material: CD8+ T cells from PBMCs. The source is a human donor in good health.

This chain links TRBV14 with TRBJ2-2, with D perhaps matching TRBD1 (6 bases). CDR1 and CDR2 (germline): SGHDN, FVKESK. Trimming removed 4 bases from V and 1 base from J, with 10 bases in between. This CDR3 contains 15 residues. The CDR3 DNA reads TGTGCCAGCAGCCTCTACAGGGTGAACACCGGGGAGCTGTTTTTT. The encoded protein is CASSLYRVNTGELFF.

This sequence joins TRBV23-1 and TRBJ1-1, with D unclear. TRBV23-1 is flagged as an ORF with uncertain function. Trimming stripped 2 bases from V and 4 bases from J, with 11 bases between. This CDR3 is built from 14 residues. The CDR3 DNA follows: TGCGCCAGCAGTCAAGGGGAGGTAGGCACTGAAGCTTTCTTT. This codes for CASSQGEVGTEAFF.

The CDR3 spells CASSFSESDYGYTF. Here the CDR3 DNA reads TGTGCCAGCAGTTTTAGCGAGTCCGACTATGGCTACACCTTC. V usage is TRBV27 and J usage is TRBJ1-2; no clear D. V dropped 3 bases and J dropped 3 bases, with 11 bases sitting between them. The CDR3 covers 14 residues. Per the germline V gene, CDR1 is MNHEY and CDR2 is SMNVEV (reference sequence).

DNA of the CDR3: TGTGCCAGCAGCTTGGGTTCTGGCGCCGGGACCCAGTACTTC. Translated, it gives CASSLGSGAGTQYF. The chain carries TRBV5-6 and TRBJ2-5; D is ambiguous. Germline V CDR1 and CDR2: SGHDT, YYEEEE. Trimming removed 0 bases at V and 7 bases at J, with 13 bases between. The CDR3 contains 14 residues.

The chain is built from TRBV14 and TRBJ1-2, with D perhaps matching TRBD1 (6 bases). Germline V lookup: CDR1 SGHDN, CDR2 FVKESK. Trimming shortened V by 6 bases and J by 2 bases, and 10 bases separated the two germline ends. The CDR3 is made up of 13 amino acids. The CDR3 nucleotides read TGTGCCAGCAGTCGGACAGTAAACTATGGCTACACCTTC. Its protein product is CASSRTVNYGYTF.

The V call is TRBV19, the J call TRBJ2-7; D is possibly TRBD1 (6 bases). Trimming removed 8 bases from V and 3 bases from J, with 20 bases in between. From germline, CDR1 is LNHDA and CDR2 SQIVND (reference sequence). CDR3 length equals 15 residues. The CDR3 loop reads CASGHRDSPVYEQYF. For the CDR3, the DNA is TGTGCCAGTGGACACAGGGATTCCCCAGTCTACGAGCAGTACTTC.

This rearrangement joins TRBV5-6 to TRBJ1-3; no reliable D call. Germline CDR1 and CDR2: SGHDT and YYEEEE. CDR3 length equals 16 residues. Trimming cost V 2 bases and J 0 bases, with 12 bases left between them. The CDR3 reads CASSFPSGDSGNTIYF. CDR3 DNA sequence: TGTGCCAGCAGCTTTCCGAGCGGGGACTCTGGAAACACCATATATTTT.

The chain recombines TRBV5-6 with TRBJ2-7; 11 bases agree with TRBD2. Germline V CDR1 and CDR2: SGHDT, YYEEEE. V shed 4 bases, J shed 6 bases, and the junction held 3 bases outside the gene matches. The CDR3 consists of 13 residues. The CDR3 DNA follows: TGTGCCAGCAGCACAGGACTAGCGGGCGAGCAGTACTTC. Its protein product is CASSTGLAGEQYF.

This sequence joins TRBV20-1 and TRBJ1-2; 9 bases are shared with TRBD1. The ends lost 5 bases at V and 4 bases at J; junction bases unmatched: 11. The germline V gene has CDR1 DFQATT and CDR2 SNEGSKA (reference sequence). The CDR3 spans 15 residues. The CDR3 DNA is TGCAGTGCTTATTACGGACAGGGGTACGGCTATGGCTACACCTTC. This translates into CSAYYGQGYGYGYTF.

V gene TRBV12-3 or TRBV12-4 combines with J gene TRBJ1-2; D ambiguous. The CDR3 length is 13 residues. V lost 1 base and J lost 6, with 9 bases in between. The CDR3 DNA is TGTGCCAGCAGTTTAGGCCCAGTTAATGGCTACACCTTC. It codes for CASSLGPVNGYTF.

The chain is built from TRBV6-5 and TRBJ1-1, with TRBD1 as a possible D gene (5 bases). Trimming left V 2 bases short and J 2 bases short, with 9 bases between. CDR1 MNHEY and CDR2 SVGAGI come from the germline V gene. The CDR3 sequence is 14 residues long. The CDR3 loop is CASSYEGLNTEAFF. The CDR3 DNA reads as TGTGCCAGCAGTTACGAGGGGCTCAACACTGAAGCTTTCTTT.

The chain employs TRBV11-2 and TRBJ2-3; the match to TRBD1 covers 9 bases. Germline-derived CDR1 and CDR2 are SGHAT and FQNNGV. The junction had 9 bases not matched to a gene; V was cut back by 8 bases and J by 0 bases. This CDR3 region has 16 residues. The CDR3 DNA sequence: TGTGCCAGCCATAAACCGGGACAGGGAAGCACAGATACGCAGTATTTT. Amino acids: CASHKPGQGSTDTQYF.

The chain links TRBV20-1 to TRBJ2-7; D not resolved. CDR3 length: 10 amino acids. Deletions cut 6 bases from V and 4 bases from J, with 7 bases between. CDR1 is DFQATT, CDR2 SNEGSKA, per germline (reference sequence). This chain's CDR3 is CSALGYEQYF. Written as DNA, the CDR3 is TGCAGTGCCCTGGGTTACGAGCAGTACTTC.

The V call is TRBV7-9, the J call TRBJ1-5; D remains ambiguous. This CDR3 comprises 12 residues. Trimming removed 1 base at V and 8 bases at J, with 6 bases between. Germline CDR1 and CDR2: SEHNR and FQNEAQ (reference sequence). CDR3 sequence: CASSLESEPQHF. CDR3 coding DNA: TGTGCCAGCAGCTTAGAAAGTGAGCCCCAGCATTTT.